These 18 T cell receptor beta chains were all obtained from the same sample, sequenced in a study of T cells after yellow fever vaccination. MiXCR was run by TCRdb on the 5' RACE reads, yielding one entry per CDR3 protein. The table has some 550,000 distinct CDR3 sequences, 15% to 20% seen once. Specimen: PBMCs, collected 15 days after the yellow fever booster vaccination. The origin of the receptors is a man aged 25-40 years who received the YFV17D yellow fever vaccine.

V gene TRBV20-1 combines with J gene TRBJ2-4; 7 positions match TRBD1. This CDR3 has 15 amino acids. Germline V CDR1 and CDR2: DFQATT, SNEGSKA (reference sequence). V was pared by 5 bases and J by 0 bases, with 7 bases of the junction left unmatched. The CDR3: CSAGDSVLAKNIQYF. In DNA form, the CDR3 reads TGCAGTGCTGGGGACAGTGTTTTAGCCAAAAACATTCAGTACTTC.

This chain's CDR3 is CASSERQSYEQYF. CDR3 coding DNA: TGTGCCAGCAGTGAAAGGCAGTCCTACGAGCAGTACTTC. The rearrangement uses TRBV2 and TRBJ2-7; D ambiguous. V was clipped by 2 bases and J by 1 base, with 6 bases between them. This CDR3 has 13 residues. Germline V gene sequence: CDR1 SNHLY, CDR2 FYNNEI.

There are a few counts of this clonotype. The chain is built from TRBV12-3 or TRBV12-4 and TRBJ1-5; tentative D call: TRBD1 (6 bases). The CDR3 runs to 12 residues. V was clipped by 3 bases and J by 10 bases, with 10 bases between them. DNA of the CDR3: TGTGCCAGCAGTTTCAGGGGCTCACCCCAGCATTTT. Translation: CASSFRGSPQHF.

A few counts support this clonotype. The V gene is TRBV19, the J gene TRBJ2-2, with D unresolved. Trimming cost V 5 bases and J 9 bases, with 10 bases left between them. This CDR3 is built from 12 residues. Germline loops: CDR1 LNHDA, CDR2 SQIVND (reference sequence). CDR3 amino acids: CASSFSVRELFF. The CDR3 nucleotides read TGTGCCAGTAGTTTCTCTGTCAGGGAGCTGTTTTTT.

This clonotype occurred a few times. The V call is TRBV12-3 or TRBV12-4, the J call TRBJ2-1; D remains ambiguous. Between the trimmed V and J ends, which lost 3 bases and 6 bases, there was a span of 9 bases. This CDR3 contains 13 residues. The CDR3 loop is CASSFPGFNEQFF. The CDR3 DNA sequence: TGTGCCAGCAGTTTCCCGGGTTTCAATGAGCAGTTCTTC.

The chain links TRBV9 to TRBJ2-1, with D unresolved. Germline lookup yields CDR1 SGDLS and CDR2 YYNGEE. Deletions cut 0 bases from V and 9 bases from J, with 7 bases between. CDR3 size: 12 residues. The CDR3 loop reads CASSVEGGEQFF. The CDR3 coding sequence is TGTGCCAGCAGCGTAGAAGGTGGTGAGCAGTTCTTC. Full variable domain (missing parts from reference TRBV9 and TRBJ2-1): DSGVTQTPKHLITATGQRVTLRCSPRSGDLSVYWYQQSLDQGLQFLIQYYNGEERAKGNILERFSAQQFPDLHSELNLSSLELGDSALYFCASSVEGGEQFFGPGTRLTVL.

This clonotype occurred a few times. The chain employs TRBV27 and TRBJ2-3; 12 nucleotides match TRBD2. Trimming cost V 3 bases and J 5 bases; bases outside gene matches: 3. Looked up from germline, CDR1 is MNHEY and CDR2 is SMNVEV (reference sequence). The CDR3 consists of 15 residues. The DNA for the CDR3 is TGTGCCAGCAGTTTTGCTAGCGGGAGGGTAGATACGCAGTATTTT. Translation gives CASSFASGRVDTQYF.

The V call is TRBV14, the J call TRBJ1-3, with D possibly TRBD1 on 6 matching bases. The CDR3 covers 15 residues. Per germline, CDR1 SGHDN and CDR2 FVKESK. V was clipped by 2 bases and J by 4 bases, with 12 bases between them. CDR3 in amino acids: CASSQQGSQGNTIYF. CDR3 nucleotides: TGTGCCAGCAGCCAACAGGGGAGTCAAGGAAACACCATATATTTT.

This clonotype showed up just a few times. The CDR3 loop reads CSARPGAGNEQFF. Written as DNA, the CDR3 is TGCAGTGCCCGCCCAGGGGCAGGCAATGAGCAGTTCTTC. This chain uses TRBV20-1 with TRBJ2-1, with D perhaps TRBD1 (6 bases). V lost 6 bases and J lost 6, with 15 bases in between. Germline CDR1 and CDR2: DFQATT and SNEGSKA (reference sequence). The CDR3 sequence is 13 residues long.

In this sample, this clonotype turned up a few times. This chain uses TRBV10-3 with TRBJ2-7; D might be TRBD2 (6 bases). Trimming took 2 bases from V and 7 from J, leaving 12 bases between them. The CDR3 covers 13 residues. Germline CDR1 ENHRY, CDR2 SYGVKD. The CDR3: CAISERERTEQYF. The CDR3 nucleotides are TGTGCCATCAGTGAGCGGGAGCGGACAGAGCAGTACTTC.

The V and J genes are TRBV12-5 and TRBJ2-1; 8 bases fit TRBD2. V shed 6 bases and J 7 bases; nucleotides not matched to a gene: 11. Looked up from germline, CDR1 is LGHNT and CDR2 is FRNRAP. This CDR3 spans 15 amino acids. CDR3 nucleotides: TGTGCTAGTGGGCCCAGCGGGAGTACCAGTAATGAGCAGTTCTTC. Its protein product is CASGPSGSTSNEQFF.

This clonotype occurred a few times. V and J are TRBV15 and TRBJ2-2; 7 bases map to TRBD1. The junction had 6 bases not matched to a gene; V was cut back by 8 bases and J by 6 bases. The germline V gene has CDR1 LNHNV and CDR2 YYDKDF (reference sequence). CDR3 length: 13 residues. CDR3 bases: TGTGCCACCCTTGACAGGGAACCCGGGGAGCTGTTTTTT. Its translation is CATLDREPGELFF.

This chain uses TRBV2 with TRBJ1-1; D is unclear. V shed 5 bases and J shed 8 bases, with 9 bases lying between them. This CDR3 is 11 amino acids long. CDR1 SNHLY and CDR2 FYNNEI come from the germline V gene. CDR3 DNA sequence: TGTGCCAGCAGTTACAAATTGGAAGCTTTCTTT. Translated: CASSYKLEAFF.

The J gene is TRBJ1-1, the V gene TRBV27; the D gene is possibly TRBD1 (5 bases). The germline V and J ends were trimmed by 6 bases and 1 base, with 18 bases remaining between them. There are 16 residues in the CDR3. Germline V gives CDR1 MNHEY, CDR2 SMNVEV (reference sequence). CDR3 sequence (DNA): TGTGCCAGCAGCCCTCGGGGCAGGGTTACGAACACTGAAGCTTTCTTT. Translated, it gives CASSPRGRVTNTEAFF.

The chain recombines TRBV5-8 with TRBJ1-2; possibly TRBD1 for D (5 bases). With 0 bases removed from V and 7 bases from J, the gap between germline ends came to 13 bases. The CDR3 totals 14 residues. Germline CDR1 SGHTS, CDR2 YDEGEE. The DNA for the CDR3 is TGTGCCAGCAGCTTGGTGGGGGAATTGGGTGGCTACACCTTC. It specifies CASSLVGELGGYTF.

This clonotype turned up a few times. V usage is TRBV6-5 and J usage is TRBJ2-5; the D gene is possibly TRBD2 (6 bases). This CDR3 has 15 residues. V lost 4 bases to trimming and J lost 5 bases, with 17 bases between them. CDR1 and CDR2 from the germline V gene are MNHEY and SVGAGI. The chain's CDR3 is CASSFSLPRGETQYF. Written as DNA, the CDR3 is TGTGCCAGCAGTTTCTCCCTGCCCCGGGGGGAGACCCAGTACTTC.

This clonotype has a handful of counts. An end of the junction does not agree with germline; a read error may underlie this. CDR3 nucleotide sequence: TGTGCCGGCAGGGGACAGATCAATCAGCCCCAGCATTTT. It is translated as CAGRGQINQPQHF. The chain couples TRBV28 to TRBJ1-5; 7 nucleotides match TRBD1. The CDR3 loop spans 13 amino acids. The V gene's germline CDR1 is MDHEN and CDR2 SYDVKM.

Only a few counts were recorded for this clonotype. The chain couples TRBV11-2 to TRBJ2-3; D perhaps matches TRBD2 (6 bases). The CDR3 extends over 18 amino acids. Germline V gives CDR1 SGHAT, CDR2 FQNNGV. Trimming took 2 bases from V and 6 from J, leaving 24 bases between them. CDR3 in amino acids: CASSLSSISGARSDTQYF. The CDR3 DNA sequence: TGTGCCAGCAGCTTATCTAGCATCTCGGGAGCCCGGTCCGATACGCAGTATTTT.